A single sample gave rise to the 22 T cell receptor beta chains below, sequenced in a study of blood T cell repertoires in COVID-19. Here immunoSEQ multiplex PCR was the method, and the copy in TCRdb shows in-frame clones only, minus some. The sample records tens of thousands of clones, about two thirds being singletons. Sequenced sample: peripheral blood. The receptor set was obtained from a man between 70 and 80 years old with COVID-19, enrolled during active disease.

DNA for the CDR3: TGTGCCAGTCGACTCACGGGACAGCCCCAAGAGACCCAGTACTTC. The encoded protein is CASRLTGQPQETQYF. The chain employs TRBV18 and TRBJ2-5; 7 bases agree with TRBD1. V was clipped by 9 bases and J by 1 base; unmatched bases: 11. This CDR3 is built from 15 residues. The germline gives CDR1 KGHSH, CDR2 LQKENI.

The chain is built from TRBV19 and TRBJ1-1, with 8 nucleotides matching TRBD1. J gave up 4 bases and V 3 bases, and 1 base lay outside the gene matches. The CDR3 covers 13 residues. CDR1 is LNHDA and CDR2 is SQIVND in the germline V gene (reference sequence). The CDR3 DNA follows: TGTGCCAGTAGTATGGACAGGGTCACTGAAGCTTTCTTT. It codes for CASSMDRVTEAFF.

The chain couples TRBV5-8 to TRBJ1-2; tentative D call: TRBD1 (5 bases). Germline V gene lookup returns CDR1 SGHTS and CDR2 YDEGEE. V was shortened by 4 bases and J by 5 bases, with 12 bases between the two germline ends. CDR3 length equals 13 residues. The CDR3 sequence is CASSPRGTYGYTF. For the CDR3, the DNA is TGTGCCAGCAGCCCACGCGGGACGTATGGCTACACCTTC.

This chain joins TRBV25-1 and TRBJ2-5, with 10 positions matching TRBD1. Trimming took 5 bases from V and 7 from J; bases not matched to a gene: 7. This CDR3 has 14 amino acids. The germline V gene encodes CDR1 MGHDK and CDR2 SYGVNS. The CDR3 bases are TGTGCCAGCAGTCCGACAGGGGGCGGTGGGACCCAGTACTTC. Translated, it gives CASSPTGGGGTQYF. The complete variable domain, with remaining parts taken from reference TRBV25-1 and TRBJ2-5, reads EADIYQTPRYLVIGTGKKITLECSQTMGHDKMYWYQQDPGMELHLIHYSYGVNSTEKGDLSSESTVSRIRTEHFPLTLESARPSHTSQYLCASSPTGGGGTQYFGPGTRLLVL.

The chain employs TRBV6-5 and TRBJ2-2; a possible D gene is TRBD2 (6 bases). Trimming cost V 2 bases and J 8 bases, with 18 bases left between them. Germline V gene data show CDR1 as MNHEY and CDR2 as SVGAGI. The CDR3 runs to 16 residues. Written as DNA, the CDR3 is TGTGCCAGCAGTTACGTTAGTGGGGGGAAGTCAGGGGAGCTGTTTTTT. It yields the protein CASSYVSGGKSGELFF.

This chain joins TRBV19 and TRBJ1-6; 7 bases map to TRBD1. CDR1 and CDR2 from the germline V gene are LNHDA and SQIVND (reference sequence). The CDR3 contains 18 residues. V dropped 3 bases and J dropped 0; count of bases not matched to a gene: 8. The CDR3 protein is CASSIQLRGSSYNSPLHF. CDR3 nucleotide sequence: TGTGCCAGTAGTATTCAACTCAGGGGGAGCTCCTATAATTCACCCCTCCACTTT.

The chain is built from TRBV18 and TRBJ2-5, with a tentative D call TRBD1 (6 bases). V was shortened by 3 bases and J by 2 bases, with 7 bases between the two germline ends. The CDR3 contains 13 residues. Germline assignment: CDR1 KGHSH and CDR2 LQKENI. CDR3 in amino acids: CASSPGTQETQYF. The CDR3 nucleotides read TGTGCCAGCTCACCTGGGACACAAGAGACCCAGTACTTC.

The rearrangement joins TRBV5-1 to TRBJ2-1, with 12 bases matching TRBD2. In germline, CDR1 is SGHRS, CDR2 YFSETQ. The CDR3 totals 12 residues. J lost 10 bases, V lost 6 bases, and 2 bases had no gene match. In DNA form, the CDR3 reads TGCGCCAGCACCGGGACTAGCGGGGAGCAGTTCTTC. As protein: CASTGTSGEQFF.

The rearrangement uses TRBV19 and TRBJ2-6; 7 bases fit TRBD1. The CDR3 loop spans 18 amino acids. Germline values: CDR1 LNHDA, CDR2 SQIVND (reference sequence). J gave up 0 bases and V 3 bases, and 8 bases lay outside the gene matches. This CDR3 is CASSMQGQSNSGANVLTF. The CDR3 DNA follows: TGTGCCAGTAGTATGCAGGGACAGTCAAACTCTGGGGCCAACGTCCTGACTTTC.

This clone was observed once. This CDR3 reads CASSLAGQGRSNYGYTF. CDR3 nucleotides: TGTGCCAGCAGTTTAGCAGGACAGGGGAGGTCTAACTATGGCTACACCTTC. The rearrangement links TRBV27 to TRBJ1-2; 9 positions match TRBD1. Trimming at V came to 2 bases and at J to 0 bases, leaving 7 bases not matched to a gene. The CDR3 is 17 residues long. Germline V lookup: CDR1 MNHEY, CDR2 SMNVEV (reference sequence).

The J gene is TRBJ2-1, the V gene TRBV30; the match to TRBD2 covers 9 bases. The CDR3 is 17 amino acids. Germline V CDR1 and CDR2: GTSNPN, SVGIG (reference sequence). Trimming cost V 0 bases and J 2 bases; bases outside gene matches: 8. CDR3 bases: TGTGCCTGGAGTGTGAAGACTAGCGGACTTACCTACAATGAGCAGTTCTTC. Amino acids: CAWSVKTSGLTYNEQFF.

V and J are TRBV7-2 and TRBJ2-7, with unresolved D. The germline CDR1 and CDR2 sequences are SGHTA and FQGNSA. V was cut by 5 bases and J by 3 bases, with 5 bases left in between. The CDR3 loop spans 11 amino acids. CDR3 region: CASSRHYEQYF. In nucleotides, the CDR3 is TGTGCCAGCAGCAGACACTACGAGCAGTACTTC.

V gene TRBV6-6 combines with J gene TRBJ1-2; 7 nucleotides align to TRBD1. The CDR3 covers 13 residues. Unmatched junction bases numbered 1, after V lost 5 bases and J lost 1 base. Germline V gene sequence: CDR1 MNHNY, CDR2 SVGAGI (reference sequence). As DNA, the CDR3 is TGTGCCAGCAGTGGGACAGATAACTATGGCTACACCTTC. Protein product: CASSGTDNYGYTF.

This chain connects TRBV7-8 to TRBJ1-1; TRBD1 matches at 10 bases. Per the germline V gene, CDR1 is SGHVS and CDR2 is FQNEAQ. With V trimmed by 3 bases and J by 5 bases, 3 bases remained unmatched. CDR3 length: 14 amino acids. CDR3 amino acids: CASSFRQGATEAFF. CDR3 sequence (DNA): TGTGCCAGCAGCTTCCGACAGGGGGCTACTGAAGCTTTCTTT.

This chain uses TRBV18 with TRBJ1-1; 9 bases align to TRBD1. The CDR3 loop spans 13 amino acids. V gave up 3 bases and J gave up 6 bases; unmatched junction bases: 2. CDR1 and CDR2 from the germline V gene are KGHSH and LQKENI. The CDR3 bases are TGTGCCAGCTCACCTCACAGGGGGCCTGAAGCTTTCTTT. It yields the protein CASSPHRGPEAFF.

The rearrangement uses TRBV7-9 and TRBJ1-2; D ambiguous. Germline CDR1 reads SEHNR; CDR2 reads FQNEAQ (reference sequence). The CDR3 runs 16 residues. V lost 4 bases to trimming and J lost 1 base, with 16 bases between them. The CDR3 DNA is TGTGCCAGCAGCTCCTGGGTGGTCAGGCATAACTATGGCTACACCTTC. It is translated as CASSSWVVRHNYGYTF. The variable domain in full, completed from reference TRBV7-9 and TRBJ1-2, reads DTGVSQNPRHKITKRGQNVTFRCDPISEHNRLYWYRQTLGQGPEFLTYFQNEAQLEKSRLLSDRFSAERPKGSFSTLEIQRTEQGDSAMYLCASSSWVVRHNYGYTFGSGTRLTVV.

The chain combines TRBV5-1 with TRBJ1-5; the match to TRBD1 covers 8 bases. The V segment lost 4 bases and the J segment 6 bases; nucleotides outside the gene matches: 12. The CDR3 is made up of 16 amino acids. Looked up from germline, CDR1 is SGHRS and CDR2 is YFSETQ. This chain's CDR3 is CASSPGQGNLGQPQHF. The CDR3 region has the DNA TGCGCCAGCAGCCCTGGACAGGGTAATTTGGGTCAGCCCCAGCATTTT.

The genes are TRBV3-1 (or the pseudogene TRBV3-2) and TRBJ2-5; 7 nucleotides agree with TRBD2. Germline assignment: CDR1 LGHDT and CDR2 YNNKEL (reference sequence). The length of the CDR3 is 15 residues. J gave up 5 bases and V 0 bases, and 6 bases lay outside the gene matches. The CDR3 region has the DNA TGTGCCAGCAGCCAAGATCCGGGAGGATGGGAGACCCAGTACTTC. Its protein product is CASSQDPGGWETQYF.

This chain links TRBV28 with TRBJ2-7, with TRBD2 identical over 9 bases. Germline assignment: CDR1 MDHEN and CDR2 SYDVKM. The CDR3 consists of 16 residues. The ends lost 1 base at V and 5 bases at J; junction bases unmatched: 9. CDR3 loop: CASSLSGAGGLNEQYF. As DNA, the CDR3 is TGTGCCAGCAGTTTATCGGGAGCGGGGGGCCTAAACGAGCAGTACTTC. The full variable domain, completed using reference TRBV28 and TRBJ2-7, is DVKVTQSSRYLVKRTGEKVFLECVQDMDHENMFWYRQDPGLGLRLIYFSYDVKMKEKGDIPEGYSVSREKKERFSLILESASTNQTSMYLCASSLSGAGGLNEQYFGPGTRLTVT.

The chain uses TRBV7-9 and TRBJ2-3; 8 bases match TRBD1. The CDR3 length is 17 residues. Germline assignment: CDR1 SEHNR and CDR2 FQNEAQ (reference sequence). The junction had 13 bases not matched to a gene; V was cut back by 6 bases and J by 2 bases. CDR3: CASRLGQVAAYTDTQYF. The DNA of the CDR3 is TGTGCCAGCAGGCTGGGACAGGTAGCGGCATACACAGATACGCAGTATTTT.

The chain couples TRBV19 to TRBJ1-1; unclear D gene. Trimming removed 4 bases from V and 4 bases from J, with 4 bases in between. Germline values: CDR1 LNHDA, CDR2 SQIVND (reference sequence). This CDR3 comprises 11 residues. The CDR3 loop is CASSSGTEAFF. CDR3 nucleotides: TGTGCCAGTAGTAGCGGCACTGAAGCTTTCTTT. Filled out from reference TRBV19 and TRBJ1-1, the complete variable domain reads DGGITQSPKYLFRKEGQNVTLSCEQNLNHDAMYWYRQDPGQGLRLIYYSQIVNDFQKGDIAEGYSVSREKKESFPLTVTSAQKNPTAFYLCASSSGTEAFFGQGTRLTVV.

The chain couples TRBV6-2 or TRBV6-3 to TRBJ2-2; perhaps TRBD1 as D (6 bases). The length of the CDR3 is 17 residues. Between the trimmed V and J ends, which lost 2 bases and 0 bases, there was a span of 13 bases. Germline-derived CDR1 and CDR2 are MNHEY and SVGEGT. CDR3 nucleotide sequence: TGTGCCAGCAGTTACCGTTTTGGGACATCGAACACCGGGGAGCTGTTTTTT. This codes for CASSYRFGTSNTGELFF.